One and the same sample provided the 9 T cell receptor beta chains below, sequenced in a study of Ad26.COV2.S vaccination and SARS-CoV-2 variants. Method: immunoSEQ multiplex PCR; TCRdb's copy keeps in-frame clones and lacks some. The data contain tens of thousands of clones, roughly 84% of them seen just once; the ten biggest clones take up more than 15%. Specimen: peripheral blood, collected after recovery from COVID-19. These TCRs come from a human donor who had recovered from COVID-19.

The chain has TRBV7-2 and TRBJ2-3; TRBD1 agrees at 10 bases. Trimming took 3 bases from V and 2 from J; bases not matched to a gene: 2. This CDR3 comprises 15 residues. In germline, CDR1 is SGHTA, CDR2 FQGNSA. For the CDR3, the DNA is TGTGCCAGCAGCTTGGACAGGGGGTTCACAGATACGCAGTATTTT. This codes for CASSLDRGFTDTQYF.

V usage is TRBV6-2 or TRBV6-3 and J usage is TRBJ1-4; a weak D match, TRBD1 (5 bases). Germline V gene sequence: CDR1 MNHEY, CDR2 SVGEGT. The CDR3 is 17 amino acids. Deletions cut 2 bases from V and 8 bases from J, with 21 bases between. DNA of the CDR3: TGTGCCAGCAGTTACGGTGGGCGGCGGTCGAGGGGCGAAAAACTGTTTTTT. Encoded protein: CASSYGGRRSRGEKLFF.

The V and J genes are TRBV6-2 or TRBV6-3 and TRBJ2-4, with D perhaps TRBD1 or TRBD2 (5 bases each). Trimming cost V 1 base and J 6 bases, with 13 bases left between them. CDR1 MNHEY and CDR2 SVGEGT come from the germline V gene. This CDR3 contains 15 residues. CDR3 in DNA: TGTGCCAGCAGTTACTTTAGCTTGGGGACAAACATTCAGTACTTC. This sequence encodes CASSYFSLGTNIQYF.

The chain has TRBV5-6 and TRBJ2-5; D may correspond to TRBD1 or TRBD2 (5 bases each). Trimming shortened V by 3 bases and J by 2 bases, and 17 bases separated the two germline ends. Per the germline V gene, CDR1 is SGHDT and CDR2 is YYEEEE. This CDR3 is 16 amino acids long. CDR3 DNA: TGTGCCAGCAGCTACCTCCGGGACGGTAAACAAGAGACCCAGTACTTC. Protein: CASSYLRDGKQETQYF. Variable domain in full (rest from reference TRBV5-6 and TRBJ2-5): DAGVTQSPTHLIKTRGQQVTLRCSPKSGHDTVSWYQQALGQGPQFIFQYYEEEERQRGNFPDRFSGHQFPNYSSELNVNALLLGDSALYLCASSYLRDGKQETQYFGPGTRLLVL.

The chain combines TRBV7-2 with TRBJ1-1; tentatively, D is TRBD1 (6 bases). CDR3 length: 15 amino acids. The V and J ends lost 0 bases and 6 bases respectively, with 14 bases between them. The germline CDR1 and CDR2 sequences are SGHTA and FQGNSA. The CDR3 sequence: CASSLAQGGISEAFF. In nucleotides, the CDR3 is TGTGCCAGCAGCTTAGCACAGGGTGGGATATCTGAAGCTTTCTTT.

A few counts support this clone. The chain has TRBV28 and TRBJ1-2; D is unclear. Germline V gene data show CDR1 as MDHEN and CDR2 as SYDVKM. V was pared by 7 bases and J by 7 bases, with 13 bases between. The length of the CDR3 is 12 residues. The CDR3 is CASTSLRAGYTF. In nucleotides, the CDR3 is TGTGCCAGCACCTCCCTGAGGGCTGGCTACACCTTC.

This chain connects TRBV19 to TRBJ2-7; D is possibly TRBD1 or TRBD2 (6 bases each). V was trimmed by 5 bases and J by 1 base, leaving 15 bases between them. The germline V gene has CDR1 LNHDA and CDR2 SQIVND (reference sequence). The CDR3 sequence is 15 residues long. The CDR3 loop reads CASSFGGSRSYEQYF. The CDR3 region has the DNA TGTGCCAGTAGTTTCGGGGGCAGTCGGTCCTACGAGCAGTACTTC.

The chain carries TRBV9 and TRBJ2-1; D remains unclear. Trimming took off 1 base at V and 7 bases at J, with 9 bases between the two ends. The germline V gene encodes CDR1 SGDLS and CDR2 YYNGEE. The CDR3 has 13 residues. CDR3 nucleotide sequence: TGTGCCAGCAGCGTATCCTTGCTTAATGAGCAGTTCTTC. Translation gives CASSVSLLNEQFF.

V and J are TRBV11-2 and TRBJ2-7; 8 bases match TRBD2. The J segment lost 3 bases and the V segment lost 4 bases, leaving 8 bases of the junction unmatched. The V gene's germline CDR1 is SGHAT and CDR2 FQNNGV. The CDR3 contains 15 residues. CDR3 bases: TGTGCCAGCAGCTATCCGGGGACTAGAAGCTACGAGCAGTACTTC. It encodes CASSYPGTRSYEQYF.